This entry lists 13 T cell receptor beta chains sequenced from one sample in a study of long-term antiretroviral therapy in people with HIV (dated by TCRdb to 2021 to 2024). The immunoSEQ hsTCRB v3.0 assay was used at survey level resolution to sequence the TRB variable region. TCRdb carries this immuneACCESS record with in-frame sequences only. Its versions omit some clonotypes, under half of them owing to an unresolved V gene in the studies checked, with the rest unexplained. In all, the sample holds about 26,000 clones, and 85% of those were seen once. More than 7% of the sample belongs to the ten largest clones. The sample in question was unsorted PBMCs, obtained about 5 years after starting antiretroviral therapy. These receptors all stem from a man aged 40-49 years with HIV.

The rearrangement joins TRBV6-5 to TRBJ2-3; the D gene is possibly TRBD2 (7 bases). From germline, CDR1 is MNHEY and CDR2 SVGAGI. The CDR3 totals 16 residues. The V end was cut by 1 base, the J end by 4 bases, with 15 bases between. The CDR3, as DNA: TGTGCCAGCAGTTACTGGAGGGGGGGAGGGCCAGATACGCAGTATTTT. Protein product: CASSYWRGGGPDTQYF.

V is TRBV30 and J is TRBJ1-1; 9 nucleotides align to TRBD1. From germline, CDR1 is GTSNPN and CDR2 SVGIG (reference sequence). The CDR3 extends over 14 amino acids. V was clipped by 2 bases and J by 4 bases; unmatched bases: 5. CDR3 in amino acids: CAWSIDRGATEAFF. The CDR3 region has the DNA TGTGCCTGGAGTATAGACAGGGGGGCCACTGAAGCTTTCTTT.

The chain recombines TRBV7-2 with TRBJ1-5; unclear D gene. The CDR3 sequence is 13 residues long. The germline CDR1 and CDR2 sequences are SGHTA and FQGNSA. Trimming left V 1 base short and J 8 bases short, with 9 bases between. The CDR3 loop is CASSLGLLEPQHF. CDR3 in DNA: TGTGCCAGCAGCTTAGGTTTATTGGAGCCCCAGCATTTT.

V and J are TRBV11-2 and TRBJ1-3, with D possibly matching TRBD1 (5 bases). V was pared by 2 bases and J by 4 bases, with 18 bases between. The CDR3 extends over 17 amino acids. Germline values: CDR1 SGHAT, CDR2 FQNNGV. As DNA, the CDR3 is TGTGCCAGCAGCTTATATGGACCCCGGGGCCTGGGAAACACCATATATTTT. Translation: CASSLYGPRGLGNTIYF.

The chain uses TRBV21-1 and TRBJ2-7; the D call of TRBD2 is as the table states it, not checked on the DNA. TRBV21-1 is a known pseudogene. This CDR3 region has 16 residues. CDR3 residues: CASSRPVREKSYEQYF. Here the CDR3 DNA reads TGTGCCAGCAGTCGTCCGGTGCGGGAGAAGTCCTACGAGCAGTACTTC.

The chain's CDR3 is CAWTAETRGPQHF. The CDR3 DNA reads TGTGCCTGGACCGCGGAGACGCGTGGGCCCCAGCATTTT. The gene calls are TRBV30 and TRBJ1-5; D gene unclear. Trimming took off 4 bases at V and 9 bases at J, with 16 bases between the two ends. The CDR3 runs 13 residues. From germline, CDR1 is GTSNPN and CDR2 SVGIG (reference sequence).

The chain uses TRBV14 and TRBJ1-2; 8 positions match TRBD1. The trim removed 4 bases at V and 5 bases at J, leaving 3 bases unmatched. This CDR3 has 13 residues. Germline V lookup: CDR1 SGHDN, CDR2 FVKESK. The CDR3 DNA is TGTGCCAGCAGCCCGGACAGGGTGTATGGCTACACCTTC. Amino acids: CASSPDRVYGYTF.

The chain couples TRBV5-4 to TRBJ2-7; D may be TRBD1 (5 bases). V was clipped by 9 bases and J by 2 bases, with 15 bases between them. Germline V gene lookup returns CDR1 SGHNT and CDR2 YYREEE (reference sequence). The CDR3 has 13 amino acids. The CDR3 loop is CAISGPPPYEQYF. As DNA, the CDR3 is TGTGCCATCTCAGGGCCGCCACCCTACGAGCAGTACTTC. Together with reference TRBV5-4 and TRBJ2-7, the CDR3 gives the full variable domain: ETGVTQSPTHLIKTRGQQVTLRCSSQSGHNTVSWYQQALGQGPQFIFQYYREEENGRGNFPPRFSGLQFPNYSSELNVNALELDDSALYLCAISGPPPYEQYFGPGTRLTVT.

This clone was observed a handful of times. This chain links TRBV6-5 with TRBJ2-5; 7 bases align to TRBD1. V gave up 1 base and J gave up 1 base; unmatched junction bases: 0. This CDR3 has 14 residues. Per the germline V gene, CDR1 is MNHEY and CDR2 is SVGAGI. CDR3 sequence: CASSYWDSQETQYF. The DNA of the CDR3 is TGTGCCAGCAGTTACTGGGACAGCCAAGAGACCCAGTACTTC.

This chain connects TRBV9 to TRBJ2-7; no definite D call. V was trimmed by 0 bases and J by 0 bases, leaving 10 bases between them. The germline V gene encodes CDR1 SGDLS and CDR2 YYNGEE. The CDR3 totals 15 residues. The CDR3 region is CASSVGVMASYEQYF. The DNA of the CDR3 is TGTGCCAGCAGCGTAGGGGTTATGGCCTCCTACGAGCAGTACTTC. Full variable domain (rest looked up from reference TRBV9 and TRBJ2-7): DSGVTQTPKHLITATGQRVTLRCSPRSGDLSVYWYQQSLDQGLQFLIQYYNGEERAKGNILERFSAQQFPDLHSELNLSSLELGDSALYFCASSVGVMASYEQYFGPGTRLTVT.

This clone was counted only a few times. The chain links TRBV19 to TRBJ1-1; D remains unclear. The CDR3 runs 11 residues. Germline CDR1 and CDR2: LNHDA and SQIVND (reference sequence). Trimming removed 5 bases from V and 3 bases from J, with 4 bases in between. In nucleotides, the CDR3 is TGTGCCAGTAGTCGTTACACTGAAGCTTTCTTT. This codes for CASSRYTEAFF.

CDR3 sequence: CASSWGRSYEQYF. CDR3 sequence (DNA): TGTGCCAGCAGTTGGGGACGGTCCTACGAGCAGTACTTC. The chain carries TRBV27 and TRBJ2-7; D may correspond to TRBD1 or TRBD2 (5 bases each). V lost 4 bases and J 1 base, leaving 8 bases between the germline ends. Germline values: CDR1 MNHEY, CDR2 SMNVEV (reference sequence). The CDR3 totals 13 residues.

This rearrangement joins TRBV9 to TRBJ1-2; D unclear. This CDR3 has 15 residues. V lost 0 bases and J 5 bases, leaving 14 bases between the germline ends. Germline V gene sequence: CDR1 SGDLS, CDR2 YYNGEE. CDR3 bases: TGTGCCAGCAGCGTAGAGCCCGCGGACTATTATGGCTACACCTTC. It yields the protein CASSVEPADYYGYTF.